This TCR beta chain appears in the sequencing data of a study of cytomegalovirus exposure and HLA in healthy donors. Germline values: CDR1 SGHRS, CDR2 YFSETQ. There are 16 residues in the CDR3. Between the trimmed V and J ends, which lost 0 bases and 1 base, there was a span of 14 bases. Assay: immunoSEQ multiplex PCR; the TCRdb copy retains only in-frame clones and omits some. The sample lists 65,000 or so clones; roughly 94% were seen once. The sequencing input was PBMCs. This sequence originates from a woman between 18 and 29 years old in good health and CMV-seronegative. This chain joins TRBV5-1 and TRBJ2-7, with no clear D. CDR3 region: CASSLDGAVLSYEQYF. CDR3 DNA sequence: TGCGCCAGCAGCTTGGACGGAGCCGTGTTGTCCTACGAGCAGTACTTC.